A selection of T cell receptor beta chains follows, all from one sample in a study of early T cells in non-severe SARS-CoV-2 infection. TCRdb re-analysed the 5' RACE reads in MiXCR, keeping a single row per CDR3 protein. The data contain about 85,000 distinct CDR3 sequences, approximately 15% of them singletons. The specimen was whole blood. The receptors stem from an adult who was a healthcare worker with PCR-confirmed SARS-CoV-2 infection or an uninfected control (not recorded which). The CDR3 runs from the conserved cysteine through the conserved F or W. A D gene is named only where the DNA matches it firmly. Only some rows state a clone size, as once, few, many or a class for expanded clones.

>TRBD2|TRBV2|many|TRBJ2-7
TGTGCCAGCAGTATCCTTGGGGCTAGCGGGAGCTCCTACGAGCAGTACTTC
CASSILGASGSSYEQYF
>TRBD1|TRBV29-1|few|TRBJ1-5
TGCAGCGTTCGACAGGGGGCGACGGGTCAGCCCCAGCATTTT
CSVRQGATGQPQHF
>.|TRBV6-5|.|TRBJ1-1
TGTGCCAGCAGATTGACCAGGGGAACCAACACTGAAGCTTTCTTT
CASRLTRGTNTEAFF
>.|TRBV4-2|few|TRBJ2-2
TGTGCCAGCAGCCAAGCCCGGGATCGAGGGGAGCTGTTTTTT
CASSQARDRGELFF
>TRBD2|TRBV5-6|.|TRBJ2-3
TGTGCCAGCAGCTTGGCCCCTAGCGGGAGCACAGATACGCAGTATTTT
CASSLAPSGSTDTQYF
>TRBD1|TRBV13|few|TRBJ2-6
TGTGCCAGCAGCTGGGGGACAGCTGGGGCCAACGTCCTGACTTTC
CASSWGTAGANVLTF
>.|TRBV7-9|few|TRBJ2-2
TGTGCCAGCAGAGGGGGATCGCGAGGCGGGGAGCTGTTTTTT
CASRGGSRGGELFF
>.|TRBV5-5|many|TRBJ2-1
TGTGCCAGCAGCTATTCCGGGAGTTCCTACAATGAGCAGTTCTTC
CASSYSGSSYNEQFF
>TRBD1|TRBV5-8|few|TRBJ1-4
TGTGCCAGCAGCTACTCTTGGGACAGCAATGAAAAACTGTTTTTT
CASSYSWDSNEKLFF
>.|TRBV20-1|many|TRBJ1-2
TGCAGTGCTACCCGGGACACTCCTAACTATGGCTACACCTTC
CSATRDTPNYGYTF
>.|TRBV7-9|.|TRBJ2-7
TGTGCCAGCAGCTTCAAAGGGTACGGATTCTACGAGCAGTACTTC
CASSFKGYGFYEQYF
>.|TRBV2|few|TRBJ1-1
TGTGCCAGCACCCTGGACTCCCGTGGCACTGAAGCTTTCTTT
CASTLDSRGTEAFF
>.|TRBV11-3|many|TRBJ2-6
TGTGCCAGCAGCTTTGGCAGGGCTGGGGCCAACGTCCTGACTTTC
CASSFGRAGANVLTF
>.|TRBV30|few|TRBJ1-1
TGTGCCTGGAGGGGACCAGGGTACCTGAACACTGAAGCTTTCTTT
CAWRGPGYLNTEAFF
>.|TRBV9|few|TRBJ2-3
TGTGCCAGCAGCGCCCTGACCACAGATACGCAGTATTTT
CASSALTTDTQYF
>.|TRBV6-2/TRBV6-3|few|TRBJ2-1
TGTGCCAGCAGAGAGAGGGGAAACAATGAGCAGTTCTTC
CASRERGNNEQFF
>TRBD1|TRBV15|few|TRBJ2-7
TGTGCCACGCGGGGACAGGGGGTCAACGAGCAGTACTTC
CATRGQGVNEQYF
>.|TRBV29-1|.|TRBJ2-2
TGCAGCGTTGTTGGCCCAGCAGCCGGGGAGCTGTTTTTT
CSVVGPAAGELFF
>.|TRBV15|few|TRBJ2-1
TGTGCCACCAGCAGAGATCTAGGCACTAACAATGAGCAGTTCTTC
CATSRDLGTNNEQFF
>.|TRBV12-3/TRBV12-4|.|TRBJ2-1
TGTGCCAGCAGCCTAGTCTCAGGGCTTGCTGAGCAGTTCTTC
CASSLVSGLAEQFF
>TRBD2|TRBV7-2|few|TRBJ2-7
TGTGCCAGCAGCGTCGGGACTAGCGATTTCTACGAGCAGTACTTC
CASSVGTSDFYEQYF
>.|TRBV28|.|TRBJ1-5
TGTGCCAGCAGCATGACCAATCAGCCCCAGCATTTT
CASSMTNQPQHF
>.|TRBV7-3|.|TRBJ1-1
TGTGCCAGCAGCTTAAGGGGCAGGGGCTTCGATGAAGCTTTCTTT
CASSLRGRGFDEAFF
>.|TRBV18|few|TRBJ1-1
TGTGCCAGCTCACCACAGTATGAGGCTGAAGCTTTCTTT
CASSPQYEAEAFF
>.|TRBV27|.|TRBJ2-5
TGTGCCAGCAGTCCCTTGGAGGGCTGGTCTCAGACCCAGTACTTC
CASSPLEGWSQTQYF
>.|TRBV7-8|few|TRBJ2-1
TGTGCCAGCAGGCGTGGAGGGAGCTCCTACAATGAGCAGTTCTTC
CASRRGGSSYNEQFF
>.|TRBV5-1|.|TRBJ2-1
TGCGCCAGCAGCTTGGAAGGCAAATACAATGAGCAGTTCTTC
CASSLEGKYNEQFF
>.|TRBV4-1|.|TRBJ2-2
TGCGCCAGCAGCCAGATGGTCCGGGACGGCTCAACCGGGGAGCTGTTTTTT
CASSQMVRDGSTGELFF
>TRBD2|TRBV6-5|.|TRBJ2-2
TGTGCCAGCAGGGGGATTATGGCGGGAGGGCCGAGGACCGGGGAGCTGTTTTTT
CASRGIMAGGPRTGELFF
>.|TRBV7-2|many|TRBJ1-2
TGTGCCAGCAGCTTGCTGACTAACTATGGCTACACCTTC
CASSLLTNYGYTF
>.|TRBV24-1|many|TRBJ1-2
TGTGCCACCAGTGATTTCGCGGAAACAACTGGTGGCTACACCTTC
CATSDFAETTGGYTF
>TRBD2|TRBV11-2|few|TRBJ2-1
TGTGCCAGCAGCTCGCAGACTAGCGGGGCCAACAATGAGCAGTTCTTC
CASSSQTSGANNEQFF
>TRBD2|TRBV19|many|TRBJ2-3
TGTGCCAGTATGCCCGCGTCGACTAGCGGGAGGAATACGCAGTATTTT
CASMPASTSGRNTQYF
>.|TRBV7-2|.|TRBJ1-1
TGTGCCAGCAGCTTCCCTCCCTACAGAATTGAAGCTTTCTTT
CASSFPPYRIEAFF
>.|TRBV29-1|.|TRBJ2-7
TGCAGCGTTATTATGGACAACTACGAGCAGTACTTC
CSVIMDNYEQYF
>TRBD1|TRBV27|few|TRBJ2-5
TGTGCCAGCAGTCAACGGACAGGGGCCGAGACCCAGTACTTC
CASSQRTGAETQYF
>TRBD1|TRBV6-5|few|TRBJ1-5
TGTGCCAGCAGTTCCGACAGGGCTAGCAATCAGCCCCAGCATTTT
CASSSDRASNQPQHF
>TRBD2|TRBV4-1|many|TRBJ2-5
TGCGCCAGCAGCCCCAGAGCTAGCGGGGTATACCAAGAGACCCAGTACTTC
CASSPRASGVYQETQYF
>.|TRBV25-1|few|TRBJ1-2
TGTGCCAGCAGGGGGACGGAGGGCTACACCTTC
CASRGTEGYTF
>.|TRBV27|many|TRBJ2-3
TGTGCCAGCAGTTTATCTGGGGGGGATACGCAGTATTTT
CASSLSGGDTQYF
>TRBD1|TRBV5-4|few|TRBJ2-1
TGTGCCAGCAGCTTGGGACAGGGGCCCTACAATGAGCAGTTCTTC
CASSLGQGPYNEQFF
>.|TRBV5-1|many|TRBJ2-1
TGCGCCAGCAGCTTGCACCCAGGTTTCAATGAGCAGTTCTTC
CASSLHPGFNEQFF
>.|TRBV12-3/TRBV12-4|.|TRBJ2-1
TGTGCCAGCAGTTTAAGGGCTAACAATGAGCAGTTCTTC
CASSLRANNEQFF
>.|TRBV11-2|.|TRBJ1-1
TGTGCCAGCAGCCATACTAACAACGTTGAAGCTTTCTTT
CASSHTNNVEAFF
>TRBD2|TRBV5-5|few|TRBJ2-1
TGTGCCAGCAGCTTGGGGAAGCGGGAGATAGATGAGCAGTTCTTC
CASSLGKREIDEQFF
>TRBD1|TRBV5-1|.|TRBJ2-7
TGCGCCAGCAGCTTGGAACAGGGGGTCTACGAGCAGTACTTC
CASSLEQGVYEQYF
>TRBD1|TRBV20-1|many|TRBJ2-3
TGCAGTGCTAGGGACAGGTGGAGACCAGATACGCAGTATTTT
CSARDRWRPDTQYF
>TRBD1|TRBV3-1|.|TRBJ1-5
TGTGCCAGCAGCCTCGGACAGGGAATAGCTCAGCCCCAGCATTTT
CASSLGQGIAQPQHF
>.|TRBV28|.|TRBJ1-2
TGTCTTAGGCGGGCAAACTATGGCTACACCTTC
CLRRANYGYTF
>TRBD2|TRBV27|many|TRBJ2-5
TGTGCCAGCAGCGGACTAGTCGAAGAGACCCAGTACTTC
CASSGLVEETQYF
>.|TRBV29-1|many|TRBJ1-5
TGCAGCGTTGAACTACGGGGAAAAGACCAGCCCCAGCATTTT
CSVELRGKDQPQHF
>.|TRBV12-3/TRBV12-4|.|TRBJ1-1
TGTGCCAGCAGCCTCAGGGACACTGAAGCTTTCTTT
CASSLRDTEAFF
>.|TRBV5-1|few|TRBJ2-1
TGCGCCAGCAGCTTGCAGCTAGGAAGTAGTGAGCAGTTCTTC
CASSLQLGSSEQFF
>TRBD1|TRBV5-1|few|TRBJ2-1
TGCGCCAGCAGCTCTGGACAGGGGGGGCATGAGCAGTTCTTC
CASSSGQGGHEQFF
>TRBD1|TRBV19|few|TRBJ2-1
TGTGCCAGTAGTACCGGACAGGGTCGAGGGAATGAGCAGTTCTTC
CASSTGQGRGNEQFF
>.|TRBV5-1|few|TRBJ2-1
TGCGCCAGCAGCTTGCCACTTGGTACGACCGATGAGCAGTTCTTC
CASSLPLGTTDEQFF